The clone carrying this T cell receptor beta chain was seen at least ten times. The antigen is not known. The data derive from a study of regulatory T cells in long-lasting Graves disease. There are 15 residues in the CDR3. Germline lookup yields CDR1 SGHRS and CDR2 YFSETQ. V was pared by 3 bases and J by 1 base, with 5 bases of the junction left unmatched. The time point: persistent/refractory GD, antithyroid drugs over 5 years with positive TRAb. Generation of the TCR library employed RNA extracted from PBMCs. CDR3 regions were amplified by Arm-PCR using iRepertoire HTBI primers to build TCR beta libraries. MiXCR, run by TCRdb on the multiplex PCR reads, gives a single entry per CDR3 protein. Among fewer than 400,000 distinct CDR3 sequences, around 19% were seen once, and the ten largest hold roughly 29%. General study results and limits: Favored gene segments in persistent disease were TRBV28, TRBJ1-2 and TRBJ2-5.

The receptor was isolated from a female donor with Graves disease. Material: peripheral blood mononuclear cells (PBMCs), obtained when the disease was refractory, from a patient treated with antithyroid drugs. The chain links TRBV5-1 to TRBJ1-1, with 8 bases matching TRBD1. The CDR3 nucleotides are TGCGCCAGCAGCTACGAAGGGACAGGGAACACTGAAGCTTTCTTT. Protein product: CASSYEGTGNTEAFF.